This T cell receptor beta chain was retrieved from a study of cytomegalovirus exposure and HLA in healthy donors. The study's findings and limits: An analysis that was carried out later associated 15,000 to 20,000 TCR beta sequences with HLA alleles at 0.05 false discovery rate. In vitro testing confirmed a few CMV-associated chains as specific for CMV antigens.

V was clipped by 5 bases and J by 6 bases, with 11 bases between them. The CDR3 has 12 amino acids. In germline, CDR1 is SGHVS, CDR2 FQNEAQ. The PCR used 60 Vbeta and 13 Jbeta primers. Here immunoSEQ multiplex PCR was the method, and the copy in TCRdb shows in-frame clones only, minus some. The sample consists of 110,000 to 150,000 clones, more than 9.5% of them appearing once. This clone has more than one count but fewer than ten. The target antigen is unknown. The donors gave bone marrow, and they were healthy. This clonotype was obtained from a man aged 50-60 years in good health and CMV-seronegative. Sequenced sample: PBMCs. The chain uses TRBV7-8 and TRBJ2-7; D unclear. The CDR3 DNA sequence: TGTGCCAGCAGCCCCTCACCGGTCGAGCAGTACTTC. Protein product: CASSPSPVEQYF.